The TCR beta chain described here comes from a study of neurological immune-mediated disorders (dated by TCRdb to between 2019 and 2020). As for the study more broadly: Among the roughly 35 multiple sclerosis patients, some 31 had relapsing-remitting MS and 3 had secondary progressive MS. Peripheral blood TCR-beta repertoires from HTLV-I-associated myelopathy (HAM/TSP) patients, multiple sclerosis patients and healthy controls were compared by UMI-based sequencing. Longitudinal samples, technical triplicates and paired sorted CD4+ and CD8+ T-cell subsets, alongside PBMC samples, were included among the approximately 110 TCR-beta libraries. The cohort included about 66 subjects: roughly 15 with HAM/TSP, roughly 34 with multiple sclerosis, and roughly 20 healthy controls. Here is what the overall study found, with its caveats: TCR clonal expansion was greatest in HAM/TSP patients and smallest in MS patients, who ranked below even healthy controls. No identical CDR3 amino acid sequences were shared among expanded clones across subjects, suggesting private TCR-beta repertoires in all groups. In a phylogenetic analysis, the repertoires of 18 out of 34 MS patients fell into a single cluster of related CDR3 sequences, pointing to a possible signature at the repertoire level. No association of the MS cluster with clinical or MRI features was observed, and the need for larger cohorts was stated by the authors.

Unsorted PBMC libraries were generated from 2 million PBMCs stored in RNAlater at -80 °C until RNA extraction. Multiple sclerosis patients were enrolled in a US clinical protocol evaluating disease progression by magnetic resonance imaging. Peripheral blood underwent Ficoll-Hypaque density gradient centrifugation to isolate PBMCs, which were then cryopreserved in liquid nitrogen. CDR1 KGHSH and CDR2 LQKENI are derived from the germline V gene. The V and J ends are trimmed by 1 base and 2 bases, leaving 14 bases between them. There are 16 amino acids in the CDR3, from cysteine to phenylalanine inclusive. The kept DNA is CDR3 alone, 48 bases in frame from the first base. cDNA was synthesized by template-switch 5'RACE using a primer with a 10-nucleotide random unique molecular identifier that tagged each TCR transcript. Every sequencing run covered 15-18 subjects and yielded more than 200 million TCR-beta sequences. The RNeasy kit was used for extraction of total RNA. TCR-beta VDJ regions were amplified with primers for the TCR constant region and the 5'RACE anchor, using the KAPA Real-time Library Amplification kit. Sample indexes and Illumina adaptors were added in a first PCR, after which library yield was increased in a second PCR. After purification with Ampure beads, the TCR product of roughly 650 bp was size-selected on a 2% E-gel SizeSelection system. Library quality was checked on a Bioanalyzer, concentration was measured with Qubit, and libraries were quantified with the Kapa Library Quantification kit before pooling. Paired-end 2 x 150 bp sequencing of the libraries was performed on an Illumina HiSeq 2500. To increase sequence diversity, roughly 24-32% phiX was spiked into each library pool. In the paper's pipeline: The UMI-based MiGEC pipeline processed quality-filtered reads and removed over 80% of raw TCR sequences during error correction. VDJ genes were aligned to IMGT germline references, and each clonotype was defined by a unique CDR3 amino acid sequence together with V-J genes. Clonal expansion, Shannon diversity and CDR3 relatedness (CalcPairwiseDistances, ClusterSamples) were evaluated with VDJtools, and phylogenetic trees were built with CLCbio workbench. Clones with at least 8 unique UMIs were defined as expanded, with this threshold being based on coefficient-of-variation modelling across technical triplicates. Using fastp trimming at Q25 and MiXCR clonotype assembly, TCRdb reanalyzed the public sequencing data and kept in-frame beta chains. Merged by CDR3 protein, the rows form single entries marked with the most common genes and DNA. The V and J calls and clone size come from TCRdb's table, not from the authors' own analysis. This sample has about 33,000 distinct CDR3 sequences in its table, and 1.5% of those were observed once. The leading ten clones occupy about 9% of the sample.

This clonotype was seen many times. Its antigen is not yet known. Nothing much larger sits one base from this clone, and base qualities are not available. The chain uses TRBV18 and TRBJ1-1; the D gene remains uncertain. This receptor was identified in a woman aged 25 to 39 with multiple sclerosis. The material sequenced was PBMCs. For the CDR3, the sequence is CASSPQVGKINTEAFF. At the DNA level, the sequence is TGTGCCAGCTCACCACAGGTTGGCAAGATTAACACTGAAGCTTTCTTT.